The clone carrying this TCR beta chain was seen a handful of times. Losses at the gene ends were 6 bases for V and 7 bases for J; bases not matched to a gene: 1. The CDR3 consists of 12 residues. These data come from a study of blood T cell repertoires in COVID-19. Across the whole study: Nucleic acid was either cDNA or gDNA, and it came from T cells, B-cell-depleted T cells, or PBMCs.

The repertoire was sequenced with immunoSEQ multiplex PCR; TCRdb's copy has only in-frame clones and lacks some. Here the sample spans some 150,000 clones, 79% being singletons. This TCR was sampled from a woman between 65 and 79 years old with COVID-19, enrolled during active disease. The sample was peripheral blood. The genes are TRBV12-3 or TRBV12-4 and TRBJ1-5, with TRBD1 matching 9 bases. The CDR3 here is CASRTGGQPQHF. The DNA for the CDR3 is TGTGCCAGCAGGACAGGGGGACAGCCCCAGCATTTT.